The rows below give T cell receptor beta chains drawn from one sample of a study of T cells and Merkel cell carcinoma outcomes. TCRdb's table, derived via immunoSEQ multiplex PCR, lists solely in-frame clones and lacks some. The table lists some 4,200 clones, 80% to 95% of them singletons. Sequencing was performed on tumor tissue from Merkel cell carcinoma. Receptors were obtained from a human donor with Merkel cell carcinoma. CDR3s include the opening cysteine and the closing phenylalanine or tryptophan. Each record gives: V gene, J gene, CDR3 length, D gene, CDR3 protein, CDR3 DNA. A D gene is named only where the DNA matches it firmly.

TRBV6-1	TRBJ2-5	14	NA	CASSAGDWQETQYF	TGTGCCAGCAGTGCGGGTGATTGGCAAGAGACCCAGTACTTC
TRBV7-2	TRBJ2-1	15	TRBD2	CATNPGLAGLNEQFF	TGTGCCACCAATCCGGGACTAGCGGGTTTGAATGAGCAGTTCTTC
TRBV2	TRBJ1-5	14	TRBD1	CASSPGQGHQPQHF	TGTGCCAGCAGTCCTGGACAGGGACACCAGCCCCAGCATTTT
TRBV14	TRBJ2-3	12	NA	CASSQSADTQYF	TGTGCCAGCAGCCAAAGTGCAGATACGCAGTATTTT
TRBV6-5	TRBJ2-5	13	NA	CASTAVVGETQYF	TGTGCCAGCACCGCGGTCGTGGGGGAGACCCAGTACTTC
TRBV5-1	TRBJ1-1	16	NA	CASSWDGPRMGTEAFF	TGCGCCAGCAGTTGGGACGGGCCCCGGATGGGCACTGAAGCTTTCTTT
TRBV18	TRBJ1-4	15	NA	CASSLRDRRNEKLFF	TGTGCCAGCTCACTCCGAGACCGGCGCAATGAAAAACTGTTTTTT
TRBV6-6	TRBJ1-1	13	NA	CASSYRSNTEAFF	TGTGCCAGCAGTTACCGTTCAAACACTGAAGCTTTCTTT
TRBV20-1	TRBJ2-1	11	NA	CSALQGFAQFF	TGCAGTGCGCTACAGGGATTCGCGCAGTTCTTC
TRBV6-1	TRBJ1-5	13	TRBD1	CASNPTGNQPQHF	TGTGCCAGCAACCCGACAGGGAATCAGCCCCAGCATTTT